These 31 T cell receptor beta chains were sequenced from one sample in a study of T cell responses to AZD1222 COVID-19 vaccine. Sequencing used immunoSEQ multiplex PCR; TCRdb keeps in-frame clones, though not all of them. The repertoire includes some 150,000 clones, roughly 90% of them detected once, and under 3.5% sits in the top ten. Sample: peripheral blood, taken 28 days after the second AZD1222 dose. These receptors originate from an adult who received the AZD1222 COVID-19 vaccine.

The chain uses TRBV7-9 and TRBJ2-1, with 7 bases identical to TRBD1. Germline V lookup: CDR1 SEHNR, CDR2 FQNEAQ (reference sequence). V shed 5 bases, J shed 4 bases, and the junction held 17 bases outside the gene matches. The CDR3 loop spans 18 amino acids. The CDR3 DNA reads as TGTGCCAGCAGCCTTTCGGCTAGCCGGGACAGAGAATACAATGAGCAGTTCTTC. It translates to CASSLSASRDREYNEQFF.

The chain is built from TRBV6-5 and TRBJ2-1; perhaps TRBD2 as D (6 bases). Germline lookup yields CDR1 MNHEY and CDR2 SVGAGI. V gave up 5 bases and J gave up 7 bases, with 18 bases separating them. This CDR3 region has 15 residues. In DNA form, the CDR3 reads TGTGCCAGCAGTCCCCATGGCGGGACCGGGAATGAGCAGTTCTTC. It translates to CASSPHGGTGNEQFF.

The J gene is TRBJ2-7, the V gene TRBV7-9, with 11 bases fitting TRBD2. The trim removed 5 bases at V and 5 bases at J, leaving 11 bases unmatched. There are 16 residues in the CDR3. Germline values: CDR1 SEHNR, CDR2 FQNEAQ (reference sequence). The CDR3 here is CASSVSLAGGPHEQYF. DNA for the CDR3: TGTGCCAGCAGCGTCTCATTAGCGGGAGGGCCCCACGAGCAGTACTTC.

The rearrangement uses TRBV9 and TRBJ1-4; maybe TRBD1 (6 bases). Germline-derived CDR1 and CDR2 are SGDLS and YYNGEE. The CDR3 sequence is 16 residues long. V lost 0 bases to trimming and J lost 4 bases, with 13 bases between them. Here the CDR3 DNA reads TGTGCCAGCAGCGTAGCGGGGGGCGCGGGTAATGAAAAACTGTTTTTT. Translating it yields CASSVAGGAGNEKLFF.

This chain joins TRBV7-2 and TRBJ2-1; 8 bases are shared with TRBD1. Germline assignment: CDR1 SGHTA and CDR2 FQGNSA. The V gene end was trimmed by 1 base and the J gene end by 9 bases; junction bases not matched to a gene: 5. This CDR3 spans 14 amino acids. CDR3 loop: CASSLGQGAAEQFF. The DNA for the CDR3 is TGTGCCAGCAGCTTAGGGCAGGGGGCTGCTGAGCAGTTCTTC.

The chain uses TRBV6-2 or TRBV6-3 and TRBJ2-2; no definite D call. Per germline, CDR1 MNHEY and CDR2 SVGEGT. This CDR3 contains 18 residues. The V end was cut by 5 bases, the J end by 5 bases, with 24 bases between. CDR3 region: CASSLSLETHDGTGELFF. The DNA of the CDR3 is TGTGCCAGCAGTCTGTCCCTTGAGACTCACGACGGGACCGGGGAGCTGTTTTTT.

CDR3 sequence: CASSLTWEGRRAFF. Written as DNA, the CDR3 is TGTGCCAGCAGCTTAACCTGGGAGGGACGTCGAGCTTTCTTT. The gene calls are TRBV7-2 and TRBJ1-1; perhaps TRBD1 as D (5 bases). V lost 2 bases and J 10 bases, leaving 17 bases between the germline ends. The germline V gene has CDR1 SGHTA and CDR2 FQGNSA. CDR3 length equals 14 residues. Complete variable domain (other parts from reference TRBV7-2 and TRBJ1-1): GAGVSQSPSNKVTEKGKDVELRCDPISGHTALYWYRQSLGQGLEFLIYFQGNSAPDKSGLPSDRFSAERTGGSVSTLTIQRTQQEDSAVYLCASSLTWEGRRAFFGQGTRLTVV.

The chain is built from TRBV29-1 and TRBJ2-7; 9 bases match TRBD2. V was pared by 6 bases and J by 0 bases, with 9 bases of the junction left unmatched. The germline V gene encodes CDR1 SQVTM and CDR2 ANQGSEA. This CDR3 region has 15 residues. CDR3 sequence reads: CSVAGGSGSSYEQYF. The CDR3 DNA follows: TGCAGCGTGGCGGGGGGTAGCGGGAGCTCCTACGAGCAGTACTTC.

The chain combines TRBV7-9 with TRBJ2-2, with TRBD2 identical over 8 bases. This CDR3 is 15 amino acids long. J gave up 5 bases and V 5 bases, and 7 bases lay outside the gene matches. The germline V gene encodes CDR1 SEHNR and CDR2 FQNEAQ (reference sequence). The CDR3 here is CASSAREGRTGELFF. CDR3 in DNA: TGTGCCAGCAGCGCTCGGGAGGGCCGTACCGGGGAGCTGTTTTTT.

The gene calls are TRBV4-1 and TRBJ1-6; no clear D. Trimming took off 4 bases at V and 4 bases at J, with 26 bases between the two ends. The CDR3 is 20 amino acids. Germline loops: CDR1 MGHRA, CDR2 YSYEKL. CDR3 in DNA: TGCGCCAGCAGCCCCCAAGGCATGAATTTAAGGCGGTATTATAATTCACCCCTCCACTTT. Protein product: CASSPQGMNLRRYYNSPLHF.

A single count supports this clone. The chain carries TRBV5-1 and TRBJ1-1; TRBD1 agrees at 8 bases. With V trimmed by 4 bases and J by 0 bases, 5 bases remained unmatched. The CDR3 is 15 residues long. The germline V gene encodes CDR1 SGHRS and CDR2 YFSETQ. The CDR3 DNA reads TGCGCCAGCAGCGAGCGGACAGGGATGAACACTGAAGCTTTCTTT. This translates into CASSERTGMNTEAFF.

V gene TRBV4-2 combines with J gene TRBJ1-6, with a possible D match to TRBD1 (5 bases). The length of the CDR3 is 16 residues. Germline loops: CDR1 LGHNA, CDR2 YNFKEQ. V was clipped by 0 bases and J by 6 bases, with 12 bases between them. The CDR3 spells CASSQDPGRLNSPLHF. CDR3 coding DNA: TGTGCCAGCAGCCAAGATCCGGGACGCCTTAATTCACCCCTCCACTTT.

The V and J genes are TRBV27 and TRBJ1-6; the D is unclear. Trimming stripped 3 bases from V and 10 bases from J, with 7 bases between. The CDR3 sequence is 12 residues long. The germline V gene has CDR1 MNHEY and CDR2 SMNVEV (reference sequence). In DNA, the CDR3 is TGTGCCAGCAGTTTCCAGTCATCACCCCTCCACTTT. Protein sequence: CASSFQSSPLHF.

The chain's CDR3 is CATLNPRLYTEAFF. The CDR3 bases are TGTGCCACCCTTAACCCCCGGTTATACACTGAAGCTTTCTTT. The chain links TRBV19 to TRBJ1-1, with no clear D. CDR1 and CDR2 from the germline V gene are LNHDA and SQIVND (reference sequence). Deletions cut 10 bases from V and 3 bases from J, with 18 bases between. This CDR3 spans 14 amino acids. The full variable domain, rest sourced from reference TRBV19 and TRBJ1-1, is DGGITQSPKYLFRKEGQNVTLSCEQNLNHDAMYWYRQDPGQGLRLIYYSQIVNDFQKGDIAEGYSVSREKKESFPLTVTSAQKNPTAFYLCATLNPRLYTEAFFGQGTRLTVV.

This clone was found once. V usage is TRBV4-3 and J usage is TRBJ1-1; unclear D gene. The CDR3 length is 16 residues. V shed 4 bases and J shed 0 bases, with 15 bases lying between them. Germline-derived CDR1 and CDR2 are LGHNA and YSLEER. The CDR3 is CASSPAGLAVNTEAFF. DNA for the CDR3: TGCGCCAGCAGCCCGGCCGGATTGGCTGTGAACACTGAAGCTTTCTTT.

The sample holds one count of this clone. The V and J genes are TRBV30 and TRBJ2-1; D is possibly TRBD2 (5 bases). Germline V gives CDR1 GTSNPN, CDR2 SVGIG (reference sequence). Trimming removed 3 bases at V and 0 bases at J, with 9 bases between. CDR3 length: 14 amino acids. CDR3 region: CAWRKAGSYNEQFF. DNA for the CDR3: TGTGCCTGGAGGAAGGCGGGCTCCTACAATGAGCAGTTCTTC.

This clone was detected once. V gene TRBV3-1 (or the pseudogene TRBV3-2) combines with J gene TRBJ1-1; the D gene is possibly TRBD1 (5 bases). Germline CDR1 reads LGHDT; CDR2 reads YNNKEL (reference sequence). This CDR3 is 12 amino acids long. V dropped 3 bases and J dropped 5 bases, with 7 bases sitting between them. The CDR3: CASSQAGTEAFF. The CDR3 DNA follows: TGTGCCAGCAGCCAGGCAGGGACTGAAGCTTTCTTT.

CDR3 in amino acids: CASSLSGRGKTYEQYF. CDR3 nucleotide sequence: TGTGCCAGCAGCTTATCGGGCAGGGGCAAAACCTACGAGCAGTACTTC. The chain has TRBV7-2 and TRBJ2-7; tentative D call: TRBD1 (6 bases). Germline CDR1 is SGHTA and CDR2 is FQGNSA. Trimming removed 2 bases from V and 2 bases from J, with 16 bases in between. This CDR3 is 16 amino acids long.

The chain is built from TRBV20-1 and TRBJ2-1; no firm D call. Germline V gene lookup returns CDR1 DFQATT and CDR2 SNEGSKA (reference sequence). The ends were cut back, 2 bases at V and 4 bases at J, with 0 bases in the middle. This CDR3 spans 10 amino acids. CDR3: CSARYNEQFF. CDR3 bases: TGCAGTGCTAGATACAATGAGCAGTTCTTC.

V is TRBV7-2 and J is TRBJ2-4, with 7 bases fitting TRBD1. With 5 bases clipped from V and 2 bases from J, the junction kept 6 bases outside the gene matches. Germline V gene data show CDR1 as SGHTA and CDR2 as FQGNSA. This CDR3 has 15 amino acids. The CDR3 bases are TGTGCCAGCAGCCCAGACAGGGTTACCAAAAACATTCAGTACTTC. Translating gives CASSPDRVTKNIQYF.

The rearrangement links TRBV19 to TRBJ2-1; tentatively, D is TRBD2 (6 bases). The V end lost 3 bases, the J end lost 7 bases, and 13 bases lay between the germline ends. Germline loops: CDR1 LNHDA, CDR2 SQIVND (reference sequence). The CDR3 is 14 amino acids. The CDR3, as DNA: TGTGCCAGTAGTATTTCTGCGGGACGGAATGAGCAGTTCTTC. This encodes CASSISAGRNEQFF.

The chain is built from TRBV5-6 and TRBJ2-7, with 10 bases matching TRBD2. The ends lost 4 bases at V and 4 bases at J; junction bases unmatched: 5. Germline V gene sequence: CDR1 SGHDT, CDR2 YYEEEE. The CDR3 is 14 residues long. The DNA of the CDR3 is TGTGCCAGCAGCGTGACTAGCGGGCATTACGAGCAGTACTTC. This gives the protein CASSVTSGHYEQYF.

The CDR3 here is CASTLGGSVSLSPLHF. The CDR3 nucleotides are TGTGCCAGCACCCTAGGGGGGTCGGTCTCTCTCTCACCCCTCCACTTT. J is TRBJ1-6 and V is TRBV27; TRBD1 might be the D (6 bases). The CDR3 totals 16 residues. Germline-derived CDR1 and CDR2 are MNHEY and SMNVEV (reference sequence). V was clipped by 7 bases and J by 10 bases, with 23 bases between them.

The V call is TRBV7-9, the J call TRBJ2-5; the D is unclear. Deletions cut 5 bases from V and 2 bases from J, with 15 bases between. This CDR3 spans 15 amino acids. Germline V gene lookup returns CDR1 SEHNR and CDR2 FQNEAQ (reference sequence). In DNA, the CDR3 is TGTGCCAGCAGCGCAGACGTGTCCGGACAAGAGACCCAGTACTTC. It encodes CASSADVSGQETQYF.

The chain links TRBV19 to TRBJ1-1; D remains ambiguous. The germline V and J ends were trimmed by 3 bases and 0 bases, with 8 bases remaining between them. Germline V CDR1 and CDR2: LNHDA, SQIVND (reference sequence). This CDR3 has 14 amino acids. The CDR3 reads CASSIPGMNTEAFF. DNA for the CDR3: TGTGCCAGTAGTATCCCGGGGATGAACACTGAAGCTTTCTTT.

The V and J genes are TRBV7-9 and TRBJ1-4; no firm D call. The CDR3 loop spans 14 amino acids. The germline V gene encodes CDR1 SEHNR and CDR2 FQNEAQ (reference sequence). Deletions cut 5 bases from V and 7 bases from J, with 14 bases between. CDR3 region: CASSQGPESEKLFF. CDR3 nucleotides: TGTGCCAGCAGCCAAGGCCCGGAGAGTGAAAAACTGTTTTTT.

The rearrangement uses TRBV27 and TRBJ2-3; tentative D call: TRBD1 (6 bases). Germline CDR1 is MNHEY and CDR2 is SMNVEV (reference sequence). CDR3 length: 16 residues. With 7 bases removed from V and 0 bases from J, the gap between germline ends came to 17 bases. The CDR3 sequence is CASKGRDTTSTDTQYF. The CDR3 bases are TGTGCCAGCAAAGGCCGGGACACCACTAGCACAGATACGCAGTATTTT.

The rearrangement links TRBV29-1 to TRBJ1-1; the D gene is possibly TRBD1 (6 bases). Germline loops: CDR1 SQVTM, CDR2 ANQGSEA. The CDR3 extends over 14 amino acids. The V end was cut by 7 bases, the J end by 1 base, with 16 bases between. Here the CDR3 DNA reads TGCAGCGCCCACGGGGGGCGGGAGAACACTGAAGCTTTCTTT. This codes for CSAHGGRENTEAFF.

The V and J genes are TRBV28 and TRBJ1-1, with D possibly being TRBD1 (5 bases). The germline V gene encodes CDR1 MDHEN and CDR2 SYDVKM. Trimming shortened V by 4 bases and J by 1 base, and 16 bases separated the two germline ends. There are 16 residues in the CDR3. The CDR3 is CASSSPLTVTNTEAFF. DNA of the CDR3: TGTGCCAGCAGTTCCCCCTTGACAGTAACGAACACTGAAGCTTTCTTT.

The genes are TRBV27 and TRBJ1-1; tentatively, D is TRBD1 (5 bases). Germline values: CDR1 MNHEY, CDR2 SMNVEV (reference sequence). V lost 0 bases and J 0 bases, leaving 8 bases between the germline ends. The CDR3 sequence is 15 residues long. CDR3 region: CASSLSGGMNTEAFF. The CDR3 region has the DNA TGTGCCAGCAGTTTATCGGGGGGAATGAACACTGAAGCTTTCTTT.

This clone was seen just once. The chain couples TRBV6-5 to TRBJ1-5; D ambiguous. The CDR3 length is 14 residues. Trimming took off 2 bases at V and 3 bases at J, with 8 bases between the two ends. The germline V gene has CDR1 MNHEY and CDR2 SVGAGI. The DNA of the CDR3 is TGTGCCAGCAGTTACGTATCGACCAATCAGCCCCAGCATTTT. The encoded protein is CASSYVSTNQPQHF.